This T cell receptor beta chain came from a study of prognosis after radiotherapy for stage I lung cancer. Study as a whole: Patients (more than twelve men, several women) were aged roughly 53 to 95, median roughly 74 years. Squamous cell carcinoma affected about 7 patients, adenocarcinoma twelve.

This clonotype has ten or more counts. The antigen is not known. The CDR3 extends over 12 amino acids. Germline V lookup: CDR1 SGHKS, CDR2 YYEKEE (reference sequence). Between the trimmed V and J ends, which lost 7 bases and 3 bases, there was a span of 9 bases. Study-level findings and limits: The way patients used TRBV and TRBJ genes reportedly differed depending on whether they had metastases. Following stereotactic body radiation therapy, unique TCR clone counts fell, with a median of around 10,000 versus 6,900.

With two-round multiplex PCR, TCR beta CDR3 sequences were amplified from genomic DNA. The first round of PCR was done with primers that matched each TRBV and TRBJ gene. Via MiXCR, TCRdb re-called the multiplex PCR reads, giving one row per CDR3 protein. This sample yields roughly 15,000 distinct CDR3 sequences, of which roughly a third are seen a single time; roughly two fifths belongs to the top ten. This rearrangement joins TRBV5-5 to TRBJ2-3, with D unresolved. This specimen consisted of PBMCs, obtained before or after stereotactic body radiation therapy (not recorded which). The sequence came from a donor aged 50 or older with non-small cell lung cancer. The CDR3 region has the DNA TGTGCCAGCGCCTGGGGAACAGATACGCAGTATTTT. Translating it yields CASAWGTDTQYF.